The 28 T cell receptor beta chains below were found in one sample sequenced in a study of blood T cell repertoires in COVID-19. The repertoire was sequenced with immunoSEQ multiplex PCR; TCRdb's copy has only in-frame clones and lacks some. The repertoire holds 90,000 or so clones, 89% seen once, with roughly 5.2% in the top ten. The sample taken for sequencing was peripheral blood. The receptors were gathered from a woman of 80 years or more with active COVID-19.

The rearrangement joins TRBV5-1 to TRBJ2-1; TRBD1 aligns across 7 bases. The length of the CDR3 is 14 residues. Germline loops: CDR1 SGHRS, CDR2 YFSETQ. With 0 bases clipped from V and 7 bases from J, the junction kept 4 bases outside the gene matches. In DNA, the CDR3 is TGCGCCAGCAGCTTGGAGGGGGCAGGGAATGAGCAGTTCTTC. Amino acid sequence: CASSLEGAGNEQFF.

CDR3 loop: CASSMAGSEQFF. As DNA, the CDR3 is TGTGCCAGTAGTATGGCGGGAAGTGAGCAGTTCTTC. This chain links TRBV19 with TRBJ2-1; TRBD2 might be the D (6 bases). This CDR3 has 12 residues. Trimming removed 3 bases at V and 9 bases at J, with 9 bases between. Per the germline V gene, CDR1 is LNHDA and CDR2 is SQIVND (reference sequence).

This chain connects TRBV6-4 to TRBJ1-1, with D unresolved. The germline gives CDR1 MRHNA, CDR2 SNTAGT. The length of the CDR3 is 13 residues. V gave up 3 bases and J gave up 7 bases, with 12 bases separating them. Here the CDR3 DNA reads TGTGCCAGCAGTGAGGGCCTCGCACATGAAGCTTTCTTT. Protein: CASSEGLAHEAFF.

The chain carries TRBV28 and TRBJ2-7; maybe TRBD2 (6 bases). Germline V gene data show CDR1 as MDHEN and CDR2 as SYDVKM. The CDR3 totals 16 residues. V was shortened by 6 bases and J by 4 bases, with 22 bases between the two germline ends. CDR3 in amino acids: CASSRERFSIYYEQYF. The CDR3, as DNA: TGTGCCAGCAGCCGGGAGAGATTCTCAATTTATTACGAGCAGTACTTC.

V is TRBV19 and J is TRBJ2-1; D perhaps matches TRBD2 (5 bases). With 5 bases removed from V and 3 bases from J, the gap between germline ends came to 17 bases. The germline gives CDR1 LNHDA, CDR2 SQIVND (reference sequence). The CDR3 length is 16 residues. CDR3 DNA: TGTGCCAGTAGTCCCTCGCGAGGGTTAGGCTACAATGAGCAGTTCTTC. This gives the protein CASSPSRGLGYNEQFF.

The J gene is TRBJ2-7, the V gene TRBV5-6, with D possibly being TRBD1 (6 bases). Between the trimmed V and J ends, which lost 4 bases and 0 bases, there was a span of 11 bases. CDR3 size: 14 residues. Germline CDR1 reads SGHDT; CDR2 reads YYEEEE. The CDR3 region has the DNA TGTGCCAGCAGCATCACAGGGAGCTCCTACGAGCAGTACTTC. It codes for CASSITGSSYEQYF.

The chain couples TRBV25-1 to TRBJ2-3; the match to TRBD2 covers 10 bases. This CDR3 spans 18 amino acids. V shed 6 bases, J shed 0 bases, and the junction held 12 bases outside the gene matches. Germline CDR1 is MGHDK and CDR2 is SYGVNS. The CDR3 here is CASSRTSGLGYSTDTQYF. In DNA, the CDR3 is TGTGCCAGCAGCCGGACTAGCGGACTAGGTTATAGCACAGATACGCAGTATTTT.

The chain employs TRBV27 and TRBJ1-3, with 10 bases that match TRBD1. The ends lost 3 bases at V and 0 bases at J; junction bases unmatched: 5. Germline CDR1 reads MNHEY; CDR2 reads SMNVEV (reference sequence). The CDR3 loop spans 17 amino acids. This chain's CDR3 is CASSFSGQGLSGNTIYF. The CDR3 DNA reads TGTGCCAGCAGTTTTTCGGGACAGGGGCTCTCTGGAAACACCATATATTTT.

This clone appeared a single time. The chain links TRBV11-3 to TRBJ2-2, with 9 bases identical to TRBD1. The CDR3 is made up of 15 amino acids. Germline V gives CDR1 SGHNT, CDR2 YENEEA. V lost 5 bases to trimming and J lost 7 bases; unmatched junction nucleotides: 8. DNA for the CDR3: TGTGCCAGCAGCCTAGGGGGACAGGGCGGCGGGGAGCTGTTTTTT. This encodes CASSLGGQGGGELFF.

The chain joins TRBV6-5 to TRBJ2-7, with 11 bases lining up with TRBD2. V was pared by 6 bases and J by 7 bases, with 8 bases of the junction left unmatched. There are 14 residues in the CDR3. Germline loops: CDR1 MNHEY, CDR2 SVGAGI. CDR3 DNA: TGTGCCAGCAGAGGTAGCGGGAGGGCCAGGGAGCAGTACTTC. Protein sequence: CASRGSGRAREQYF.

This rearrangement joins TRBV5-4 to TRBJ2-1; 10 positions agree with TRBD2. This CDR3 contains 16 residues. V was clipped by 0 bases and J by 7 bases; unmatched bases: 7. Germline lookup yields CDR1 SGHNT and CDR2 YYREEE (reference sequence). The CDR3 DNA follows: TGTGCCAGCAGCTTGGGGGGGACTAGCGCGAGAAATGAGCAGTTCTTC. Translation: CASSLGGTSARNEQFF. Drawing the rest from reference TRBV5-4 and TRBJ2-1, the complete variable domain is ETGVTQSPTHLIKTRGQQVTLRCSSQSGHNTVSWYQQALGQGPQFIFQYYREEENGRGNFPPRFSGLQFPNYSSELNVNALELDDSALYLCASSLGGTSARNEQFFGPGTRLTVL.

The chain couples TRBV15 to TRBJ2-5, with a tentative D call TRBD1 (5 bases). Germline CDR1 reads LNHNV; CDR2 reads YYDKDF (reference sequence). The CDR3 is 15 amino acids. Trimming took 1 base from V and 5 from J, leaving 14 bases between them. The CDR3 reads CATSRAGRVGETQYF. CDR3 in DNA: TGTGCCACCAGCAGAGCCGGCAGGGTGGGGGAGACCCAGTACTTC.

The chain has TRBV10-3 and TRBJ2-7; no reliable D call. V was clipped by 3 bases and J by 0 bases, with 6 bases between them. This CDR3 has 13 amino acids. Germline V gene sequence: CDR1 ENHRY, CDR2 SYGVKD. This chain's CDR3 is CAISDGGSYEQYF. CDR3 bases: TGTGCCATCAGTGACGGCGGCTCCTACGAGCAGTACTTC.

This clone appeared a single time. V and J are TRBV28 and TRBJ1-4; possibly TRBD1 for D (6 bases). V lost 6 bases and J 3 bases, leaving 14 bases between the germline ends. Per the germline V gene, CDR1 is MDHEN and CDR2 is SYDVKM. CDR3 size: 15 residues. This CDR3 reads CASSRSGGPNEKLFF. DNA for the CDR3: TGTGCCAGCAGCCGATCGGGGGGGCCTAATGAAAAACTGTTTTTT.

V is TRBV9 and J is TRBJ2-3; the D gene is possibly TRBD2 (7 bases). The CDR3 runs to 16 residues. Germline loops: CDR1 SGDLS, CDR2 YYNGEE. V lost 3 bases and J lost 0, with 14 bases in between. The CDR3 DNA sequence: TGTGCCAGCAGCGCCTGGGGGGGCGCTAGCACAGATACGCAGTATTTT. Translating gives CASSAWGGASTDTQYF.

This clone was detected only once. V usage is TRBV28 and J usage is TRBJ2-7; TRBD1 might be the D (7 bases). Per germline, CDR1 MDHEN and CDR2 SYDVKM. The CDR3 totals 16 residues. V lost 2 bases and J 1 base, leaving 15 bases between the germline ends. The CDR3 region is CASSLPGGTASYEQYF. The CDR3 region has the DNA TGTGCCAGCAGTTTACCGGGCGGGACAGCTTCCTACGAGCAGTACTTC.

The rearrangement links TRBV28 to TRBJ1-2; 7 bases line up with TRBD1. The germline CDR1 and CDR2 sequences are MDHEN and SYDVKM. CDR3 size: 17 residues. The ends lost 4 bases at V and 4 bases at J; junction bases unmatched: 15. CDR3 sequence (DNA): TGTGCCAGCAGTTCTCACTCACAGGGGAGGAGGGCCTATGGCTACACCTTC. Its translation: CASSSHSQGRRAYGYTF.

This clone was seen only a few times. The chain links TRBV5-1 to TRBJ2-3, with 11 nucleotides matching TRBD2. Germline CDR1 is SGHRS and CDR2 is YFSETQ. V lost 0 bases and J lost 2; bases outside the gene matches: 8. CDR3 length: 18 amino acids. The CDR3 nucleotides are TGCGCCAGCAGCTTGGACCCCGGGACTAGCGGCGTCACAGATACGCAGTATTTT. This encodes CASSLDPGTSGVTDTQYF.

The chain is built from TRBV27 and TRBJ2-2; 10 bases align to TRBD1. The CDR3 totals 14 residues. The V and J ends lost 2 bases and 7 bases, in that order; junction bases with no gene match: 1. Germline CDR1 MNHEY, CDR2 SMNVEV (reference sequence). As DNA, the CDR3 is TGTGCCAGCAGTTTAGGGACAGGGGTCGGGGAGCTGTTTTTT. It codes for CASSLGTGVGELFF.

The chain links TRBV19 to TRBJ2-5, with 8 bases matching TRBD2. Germline V lookup: CDR1 LNHDA, CDR2 SQIVND (reference sequence). The CDR3 is made up of 14 amino acids. J lost 5 bases, V lost 5 bases, and 7 bases had no gene match. DNA of the CDR3: TGTGCCAGTAGTTCCGGACTAGCATTGGAGACCCAGTACTTC. This translates into CASSSGLALETQYF. Together with reference TRBV19 and TRBJ2-5, the CDR3 gives the full variable domain: DGGITQSPKYLFRKEGQNVTLSCEQNLNHDAMYWYRQDPGQGLRLIYYSQIVNDFQKGDIAEGYSVSREKKESFPLTVTSAQKNPTAFYLCASSSGLALETQYFGPGTRLLVL.

CDR3 amino acids: CASMTSGIAGELFF. CDR3 bases: TGTGCCAGCATGACTAGCGGGATTGCCGGGGAGCTGTTTTTT. The J gene is TRBJ2-2, the V gene TRBV7-2; the match to TRBD2 covers 11 bases. CDR3 length: 14 amino acids. Germline V gene sequence: CDR1 SGHTA, CDR2 FQGNSA. The J segment lost 6 bases and the V segment lost 7 bases, leaving 4 bases of the junction unmatched.

The rearrangement joins TRBV20-1 to TRBJ2-1; 7 bases are a match to TRBD2. Losses at the gene ends were 5 bases for V and 9 bases for J; bases not matched to a gene: 4. Germline V CDR1 and CDR2: DFQATT, SNEGSKA (reference sequence). The CDR3 covers 11 residues. CDR3 sequence (DNA): TGCAGTGCTGCGGGGGAGGGTGAGCAGTTCTTC. It codes for CSAAGEGEQFF.

V and J are TRBV5-1 and TRBJ1-2, with 10 bases aligning to TRBD1. The J segment lost 5 bases and the V segment lost 3 bases, leaving 4 bases of the junction unmatched. The germline gives CDR1 SGHRS, CDR2 YFSETQ. The CDR3 loop spans 14 amino acids. CDR3 coding DNA: TGCGCCAGCAGCTGGGACAGGGGATCTTATGGCTACACCTTC. Translating it yields CASSWDRGSYGYTF.

The CDR3: CASSILAGGHNEQFF. CDR3 in DNA: TGTGCCAGCAGCATACTAGCGGGAGGCCACAATGAGCAGTTCTTC. The V gene is TRBV7-2, the J gene TRBJ2-1, with 12 bases matching TRBD2. The CDR3 has 15 amino acids. The V and J ends lost 5 bases and 5 bases, in that order; junction bases with no gene match: 4. Looked up from germline, CDR1 is SGHTA and CDR2 is FQGNSA.

The chain carries TRBV30 and TRBJ1-6; D gene unclear. Trimming shortened V by 3 bases and J by 7 bases, and 10 bases separated the two germline ends. Germline V gene lookup returns CDR1 GTSNPN and CDR2 SVGIG (reference sequence). The CDR3 extends over 13 amino acids. CDR3 residues: CAWSANSNSPLHF. The CDR3 DNA reads as TGTGCCTGGAGCGCGAACTCAAATTCACCCCTCCACTTT.

The chain uses TRBV27 and TRBJ2-7, with 7 bases matching TRBD2. Trimming cost V 5 bases and J 1 base; bases outside gene matches: 5. CDR3 length equals 14 residues. Germline loops: CDR1 MNHEY, CDR2 SMNVEV (reference sequence). Here the CDR3 reads CASSLAGVSYEQYF. CDR3 DNA: TGTGCCAGCAGTCTTGCGGGAGTTTCCTACGAGCAGTACTTC.

This chain links TRBV7-9 with TRBJ1-1; possible D gene TRBD1, 6 bases. From germline, CDR1 is SEHNR and CDR2 FQNEAQ (reference sequence). V shed 5 bases and J shed 4 bases, with 17 bases lying between them. The CDR3 is 15 residues long. The CDR3: CASSPLQGSGTEAFF. CDR3 nucleotides: TGTGCCAGCAGCCCTCTACAGGGATCGGGCACTGAAGCTTTCTTT. The full variable domain, completed using reference TRBV7-9 and TRBJ1-1, is DTGVSQNPRHKITKRGQNVTFRCDPISEHNRLYWYRQTLGQGPEFLTYFQNEAQLEKSRLLSDRFSAERPKGSFSTLEIQRTEQGDSAMYLCASSPLQGSGTEAFFGQGTRLTVV.

This clone was observed a single time. CDR3 sequence: CAWSAGLAGMVGELFF. The CDR3 nucleotides are TGTGCCTGGAGTGCGGGACTAGCGGGAATGGTCGGGGAGCTGTTTTTT. V gene TRBV30 combines with J gene TRBJ2-2; 13 bases match TRBD2. This CDR3 is 16 amino acids long. CDR1 is GTSNPN and CDR2 is SVGIG in the germline V gene (reference sequence). The V and J ends lost 1 base and 7 bases, in that order; junction bases with no gene match: 6. Full variable domain (missing parts from reference TRBV30 and TRBJ2-2): SQTIHQWPATLVQPVGSPLSLECTVEGTSNPNLYWYRQAAGRGLQLLFYSVGIGQISSEVPQNLSASRPQDRQFILSSKKLLLSDSGFYLCAWSAGLAGMVGELFFGEGSRLTVL.